This T cell receptor (beta chain) was found in a study of T cell responses to AZD1222 COVID-19 vaccine. The assay was immunoSEQ multiplex PCR, and TCRdb's table has in-frame clones only and misses some. The table lists 100,000 to 150,000 clones, about 93% of them singletons, with 5.4% in the top ten. Concerning this clone: The target antigen is unknown.

The CDR3 totals 14 residues. CDR1 and CDR2 from the germline V gene are SGHRS and YFSETQ. Trimming took 4 bases from V and 0 from J, leaving 10 bases between them. Study-wide results and limits: It was only after the peak T cell response that any repertoires were sampled. The CD4 TCRs associated with vaccination extended across spike and predominated at 160-218 and 743-854. Spike-specific TCR breadth and depth rose after two AZD1222 doses.

V and J are TRBV5-1 and TRBJ1-1; no clear D. Sequencing was performed on peripheral blood, taken on day 0 of AZD1222 vaccination. The clonotype comes from an adult in good health. CDR3 nucleotide sequence: TGCGCCAGCAGCCCCCGGGTTCTGAACACTGAAGCTTTCTTT. Protein: CASSPRVLNTEAFF.